These 27 T cell receptor beta chains share one sample of origin, sequenced in a study of T cell clonality in common variable immunodeficiency. The repertoire was sequenced with immunoSEQ multiplex PCR; TCRdb's copy has only in-frame clones and lacks some. The sample offers under 40,000 clones and no singletons, the top ten holding roughly 3%. Source material: peripheral blood mononuclear cells. The receptors here all came from a person aged 18-69 years in good health.

This clone has at least ten counts. The CDR3 goes on 3 residues after the read ends, and that part is filled in from the germline J gene. This rearrangement joins TRBV19 to TRBJ1-5; D remains unclear. Germline values: CDR1 LNHDA, CDR2 SQIVND (reference sequence). The CDR3 covers 14 residues. Deletions cut 5 bases from V and 0 bases from J, with 8 bases between. The CDR3 sequence is CASSLADSNQPQHF. The CDR3 DNA, read in part, is TGTGCCAGTAGTTTGGCAGATAGCAATCAGCCC.

The sample holds many counts of this clone. The read finishes 3 residues shy of the CDR3 end, and the germline J gene is used to complete it. The rearrangement joins TRBV2 to TRBJ2-3, with D possibly TRBD2 on 6 matching bases. V lost 7 bases and J 5 bases, leaving 10 bases between the germline ends. Germline CDR1 is SNHLY and CDR2 is FYNNEI. The CDR3 loop spans 12 amino acids. The CDR3 loop reads CASKTRGDTQYF. Partial CDR3 DNA: TGTGCCAGCAAAACGCGGGGAGATACG.

This clone was recorded many times. The read falls 3 residues short of the CDR3 end, and the missing part is taken from the germline J gene. The rearrangement uses TRBV7-9 and TRBJ1-2; possible D gene TRBD1, 5 bases. The CDR3 is made up of 14 amino acids. Trimming removed 3 bases at V and 2 bases at J, with 10 bases between. The germline CDR1 and CDR2 sequences are SEHNR and FQNEAQ (reference sequence). CDR3 bases read: TGTGCCAGCAGCTTGGGGCAGGACAACTATGGC. This encodes CASSLGQDNYG. The full CDR3 protein reads CASSLGQDNYGYTF.

In this sample, this clone turned up many times. The CDR3 end falls 3 residues outside the read, so it is completed with the germline J gene. The rearrangement uses TRBV19 and TRBJ1-5; D is undetermined. The CDR3 totals 14 residues. The V gene's germline CDR1 is LNHDA and CDR2 SQIVND (reference sequence). The V end lost 8 bases, the J end lost 1 base, and 12 bases lay between the germline ends. The CDR3 DNA, read in part, is TGTGCCAGTCTCGCCCGACTGAGCAATCAGCCC. Amino acids: CASLARLSNQP. The full CDR3 sequence reads CASLARLSNQPQHF.

This clone appeared a few times. Coverage ceases 3 residues before the CDR3 finishes, and the germline J gene fills in the end. The chain combines TRBV7-9 with TRBJ2-7, with 11 bases lining up with TRBD1. The CDR3 loop spans 15 amino acids. Trimming at V came to 7 bases and at J to 1 base, leaving 6 bases not matched to a gene. The germline gives CDR1 SEHNR, CDR2 FQNEAQ (reference sequence). Partial CDR3 DNA: TGTGCCAGCACTGGACAGGGGGCGCAATCCTACGAG. This gives the protein CASTGQGAQSYE. The entire CDR3 is CASTGQGAQSYEQYF.

This clone was recorded many times. The read terminates 3 residues before the CDR3 end, so the remaining end is supplied by the germline J gene. The chain combines TRBV10-3 with TRBJ2-3; 10 nucleotides align to TRBD2. Germline V gives CDR1 ENHRY, CDR2 SYGVKD. After removal of 4 bases from V and 1 base from J, the junction contained 11 bases not matched to a gene. CDR3 length equals 18 residues. The CDR3 sequence is CAISGPTSGIGGTDTQYF. The sequenced part of the CDR3 DNA is TGTGCCATCAGTGGCCCTACTAGCGGGATCGGGGGCACAGATACG.

Many counts were recorded for this clone. From the germline J gene comes the end of the CDR3, since the read stops 3 residues before it. The chain couples TRBV3-1 (or the pseudogene TRBV3-2) to TRBJ2-1; D is uncertain. Germline V gene sequence: CDR1 LGHDT, CDR2 YNNKEL (reference sequence). This CDR3 is 13 amino acids long. Trimming stripped 0 bases from V and 9 bases from J, with 9 bases between. CDR3 sequence: CASSQDPRGEQFF. The sequenced CDR3 bases are TGTGCCAGCAGCCAAGACCCTCGAGGTGAG.

With regard to this clone: The CDR3 end is not reached by the read, which stops 3 residues before it; the germline J gene fills it in. Other DNA sequences in the same sample also yield this CDR3. This rearrangement joins TRBV18 to TRBJ2-4; 14 nucleotides line up with TRBD2. V was pared by 6 bases and J by 1 base, with 8 bases of the junction left unmatched. The CDR3 runs to 18 residues. In germline, CDR1 is KGHSH, CDR2 LQKENI. The DNA read from the CDR3 is TGTGCCAGCTCCCCCCTCGGGACTAGCGGGAGCGCCAAAAACATT. This translates into CASSPLGTSGSAKNI. The full CDR3 sequence reads CASSPLGTSGSAKNIQYF. The full variable domain, in which reference TRBV18 and TRBJ2-4 provide the parts outside the CDR3, is NAGVMQNPRHLVRRRGQEARLRCSPMKGHSHVYWYRQLPEEGLKFMVYLQKENIIDESGMPKERFSAEFPKEGPSILRIQQVVRGDSAAYFCASSPLGTSGSAKNIQYFGAGTRLSVL.

This clone was seen repeatedly, ten times or more. Read sequence stops 3 residues before the CDR3 end, and the germline J gene provides the missing end. The genes are TRBV14 and TRBJ2-3; 8 bases are a match to TRBD2. CDR3 length equals 15 residues. Germline V gene lookup returns CDR1 SGHDN and CDR2 FVKESK. The J segment lost 6 bases and the V segment lost 5 bases, leaving 10 bases of the junction unmatched. Incomplete CDR3 DNA: TGTGCCAGCAGCGTACTAGCGGCCCAAGGGGATACG. Protein: CASSVLAAQGDT. The full CDR3 is CASSVLAAQGDTQYF. Variable domain in full (rest from reference TRBV14 and TRBJ2-3): EAGVTQFPSHSVIEKGQTVTLRCDPISGHDNLYWYRRVMGKEIKFLLHFVKESKQDESGMPNNRFLAERTGGTYSTLKVQPAELEDSGVYFCASSVLAAQGDTQYFGPGTRLTVL.

This clone was detected ten times or more. Read data end 3 residues before the CDR3 end; the end is taken from the germline J gene. The rearrangement uses TRBV7-2 and TRBJ1-1; TRBD1 agrees at 7 bases. Losses at the gene ends were 5 bases for V and 4 bases for J; bases not matched to a gene: 10. In germline, CDR1 is SGHTA, CDR2 FQGNSA. The CDR3 covers 15 residues. The sequenced CDR3 bases are TGTGCCAGCAGCCCTTACAGGGGAGGGGTCACTGAA. Amino acid sequence: CASSPYRGGVTE. The whole CDR3 sequence reads CASSPYRGGVTEAFF.

This clone was observed at least ten times. The CDR3 goes on 3 residues after the read ends, and that part is filled in from the germline J gene. J is TRBJ2-7 and V is TRBV20-1; 7 bases are shared with TRBD1. There are 12 residues in the CDR3. J gave up 4 bases and V 5 bases, and 5 bases lay outside the gene matches. CDR1 is DFQATT and CDR2 is SNEGSKA in the germline V gene (reference sequence). The CDR3 loop is CSAEGAQYEQYF. Partial CDR3 DNA: TGCAGTGCTGAGGGGGCGCAGTACGAG.

There are many counts of this clone. With the read ending 3 residues before the CDR3 end, the germline J gene is used to fill in that end. The chain carries TRBV18 and TRBJ1-1, with D perhaps matching TRBD1 (6 bases). The CDR3 covers 12 residues. The germline V gene encodes CDR1 KGHSH and CDR2 LQKENI. The CDR3 DNA, read in part, is TGTGCCAGCAACACGCTGGGGACAGAA. Its protein is CASNTLGTE. The entire CDR3 protein is CASNTLGTEAFF.

This clone was seen repeatedly, ten times or more. Read sequence stops 3 residues before the CDR3 end, and the germline J gene provides the missing end. This chain joins TRBV19 and TRBJ1-5, with unresolved D. This CDR3 has 15 residues. V gave up 5 bases and J gave up 3 bases, with 14 bases separating them. Per germline, CDR1 LNHDA and CDR2 SQIVND (reference sequence). Incomplete CDR3 DNA: TGTGCCAGTAGTTTGAAGGGTTCGTACAATCAGCCC. Its protein is CASSLKGSYNQP. The full-length CDR3 reads as CASSLKGSYNQPQHF.

This clone came up many times. The read is 3 residues too short to cover the CDR3 end, so that end is filled in from the germline J gene. The chain combines TRBV20-1 with TRBJ2-3; possibly TRBD2 for D (5 bases). The germline V gene encodes CDR1 DFQATT and CDR2 SNEGSKA (reference sequence). Trimming shortened V by 5 bases and J by 2 bases, and 14 bases separated the two germline ends. The CDR3 extends over 14 amino acids. Partial CDR3 DNA: TGCAGTGCTCCGCCTCGGGGTTACACAGATACG. Protein product: CSAPPRGYTDT. The complete CDR3 reads CSAPPRGYTDTQYF.

There are many counts of this clone. The read comes to an end 3 residues before the CDR3 does, leaving the germline J gene to fill in the end. The V gene is TRBV20-1, the J gene TRBJ2-7; tentatively, D is TRBD1 (6 bases). Germline V gene sequence: CDR1 DFQATT, CDR2 SNEGSKA (reference sequence). The CDR3 spans 15 residues. Trimming took 4 bases from V and 2 from J, leaving 18 bases between them. The CDR3 loop is CSANSFARGTYEQYF. CDR3 bases read: TGCAGTGCTAACTCATTCGCCAGGGGTACCTACGAG.

This clone has more than one count but fewer than ten. The CDR3 extends 3 residues past the end of the read, so its final part is completed from the germline J gene. This sequence joins TRBV18 and TRBJ1-2; 9 nucleotides match TRBD1. Germline lookup yields CDR1 KGHSH and CDR2 LQKENI. With V trimmed by 3 bases and J by 5 bases, 10 bases remained unmatched. The CDR3 loop spans 16 amino acids. The CDR3 sequence is CASSPPRQGEGYGYTF. CDR3 DNA, as far as it was read: TGTGCCAGCTCACCCCCACGACAGGGGGAGGGGTATGGC.

This clone was seen at least ten times. The part of the CDR3 DNA that was read is TGTGCCAGCAGCCAATTTTTACAAGCGGGAGGGGGCAGAGAGACC. It is translated as CASSQFLQAGGGRET. In full, the CDR3 reads CASSQFLQAGGGRETQYF. The chain joins TRBV4-2 to TRBJ2-5, with 10 bases identical to TRBD2. The read finishes 3 residues shy of the CDR3 end, and the germline J gene is used to complete it. With 2 bases clipped from V and 4 bases from J, the junction kept 13 bases outside the gene matches. CDR3 length: 18 amino acids. Germline values: CDR1 LGHNA, CDR2 YNFKEQ.

This clone was observed at least ten times. The sequence runs out 3 residues before the end of the CDR3; the remainder is reconstructed from the germline J gene. The chain employs TRBV5-1 and TRBJ2-2; D uncertain. The germline CDR1 and CDR2 sequences are SGHRS and YFSETQ. Trimming took off 5 bases at V and 3 bases at J, with 11 bases between the two ends. The CDR3 sequence is 14 residues long. CDR3 sequence reads: CASRYRVDTGELFF. CDR3 bases read: TGCGCCAGCAGGTATAGGGTCGACACCGGGGAG. The full variable domain, rest sourced from reference TRBV5-1 and TRBJ2-2, is KAGVTQTPRYLIKTRGQQVTLSCSPISGHRSVSWYQQTPGQGLQFLFEYFSETQRNKGNFPGRFSGRQFSNSRSEMNVSTLELGDSALYLCASRYRVDTGELFFGEGSRLTVL.

This clone was picked up many times. The CDR3 goes on 3 residues after the read ends, and that part is filled in from the germline J gene. This chain uses TRBV19 with TRBJ2-1; D is ambiguous. The CDR3 loop spans 15 amino acids. V was pared by 6 bases and J by 1 base, with 13 bases between. CDR1 is LNHDA, CDR2 SQIVND, per germline (reference sequence). CDR3 DNA, as far as it was read: TGTGCCAGTAGGCTAGACTCAACATCCTACAATGAG. Encoded protein: CASRLDSTSYNE. The full-length CDR3 reads as CASRLDSTSYNEQFF.

In its sample, this clone was seen many times. The CDR3 end lies 3 residues beyond the end of the read and is filled in from the germline J gene. V is TRBV7-2 and J is TRBJ2-1; 12 bases agree with TRBD2. This CDR3 has 14 residues. J gave up 6 bases and V 4 bases, and 1 base lay outside the gene matches. Per germline, CDR1 SGHTA and CDR2 FQGNSA. The sequenced CDR3 bases are TGTGCCAGCAGCTCGACTAGCGGGAGCAATGAG. Translation gives CASSSTSGSNE. The whole CDR3 sequence reads CASSSTSGSNEQFF.

This clone came up many times. The CDR3 extends 3 residues past the end of the read, so its final part is completed from the germline J gene. This chain joins TRBV30 and TRBJ1-6, with D hard to call. The CDR3 covers 14 residues. V was cut by 6 bases and J by 7 bases, with 16 bases left in between. CDR1 and CDR2 from the germline V gene are GTSNPN and SVGIG (reference sequence). The CDR3 region is CACGRGSMNSPLHF. CDR3 DNA, as far as it was read: TGTGCCTGCGGACGGGGAAGTATGAATTCACCC.

The sample holds many counts of this clone. The CDR3 DNA, read in part, is TGTGCCAGCAGCTTAGCACTAGCGGGAGGGCCGGGAGATACG. It yields the protein CASSLALAGGPGDT. The full CDR3 is CASSLALAGGPGDTQYF. The rearrangement joins TRBV7-2 to TRBJ2-3; 13 positions agree with TRBD2. Coverage ceases 3 residues before the CDR3 finishes, and the germline J gene fills in the end. Germline V lookup: CDR1 SGHTA, CDR2 FQGNSA. The CDR3 length is 17 residues. The J segment lost 5 bases and the V segment lost 0 bases, leaving 5 bases of the junction unmatched.

This clone was recorded many times. The read falls 3 residues short of the CDR3 end, and the missing part is taken from the germline J gene. The chain employs TRBV12-3 or TRBV12-4 and TRBJ2-3, with 9 bases that match TRBD2. The CDR3 has 15 amino acids. V trimming: 6 bases; J trimming: 0 bases; junction bases outside the gene matches: 4. CDR3 DNA (partial): TGTGCCAGCAGACTCGGACTAGCGAGCACAGATACG. Encoded protein: CASRLGLASTDT. The full CDR3 reads CASRLGLASTDTQYF.

This clone appeared many times. Coverage ceases 3 residues before the CDR3 finishes, and the germline J gene fills in the end. The chain recombines TRBV19 with TRBJ1-5; 7 nucleotides align to TRBD1. The junction had 8 bases not matched to a gene; V was cut back by 6 bases and J by 0 bases. The V gene's germline CDR1 is LNHDA and CDR2 SQIVND (reference sequence). The length of the CDR3 is 16 residues. CDR3: CASSRTGTASNQPQHF. Incomplete CDR3 DNA: TGTGCCAGTAGCCGAACCGGGACAGCTAGCAATCAGCCC.

This clone was recorded at least ten times. Read coverage stops 3 residues before the CDR3 terminus; the germline J gene supplies the remainder. The chain links TRBV20-1 to TRBJ1-5, with D perhaps matching TRBD1 (5 bases). Trimming left V 3 bases short and J 7 bases short, with 13 bases between. Germline V gene sequence: CDR1 DFQATT, CDR2 SNEGSKA (reference sequence). This CDR3 spans 13 amino acids. The CDR3 loop reads CSARLRVQQPQHF. Incomplete CDR3 DNA: TGCAGTGCTAGGCTCAGGGTACAGCAGCCC.

This clone appeared many times. Sequencing ends 3 residues short of the CDR3 end; the germline J gene provides the rest. The rearrangement joins TRBV14 to TRBJ2-7; TRBD1 is a possible D gene (6 bases). V was shortened by 4 bases and J by 2 bases, with 15 bases between the two germline ends. Germline V gene sequence: CDR1 SGHDN, CDR2 FVKESK. The length of the CDR3 is 15 residues. The CDR3 reads CASSRDPGQAYEQYF. The sequenced part of the CDR3 DNA is TGTGCCAGCAGCCGAGATCCGGGACAAGCCTACGAG.

This clone was recorded many times. The read halts 3 residues ahead of the CDR3 end, with the missing end drawn from the germline J gene. This rearrangement joins TRBV18 to TRBJ1-2; tentative D call: TRBD1 (6 bases). V was shortened by 3 bases and J by 7 bases, with 21 bases between the two germline ends. The germline V gene has CDR1 KGHSH and CDR2 LQKENI. The CDR3 is 16 amino acids. The CDR3 spells CASSPREGVLVGGYTF. The part of the CDR3 DNA that was read is TGTGCCAGCTCACCCCGAGAGGGGGTCCTGGTAGGTGGC.